This TCR beta chain emerged from a study of post-analysis software for immune sequencing data (dated by TCRdb to the mid-2010s). The study in broad terms: The recorded disease courses included relapsing-remitting, secondary progressive and progressive-relapsing multiple sclerosis, and some patients had no subtype annotation. A subset of samples was prepared in parallel using single-end sample barcoding, then pooled and co-amplified after Illumina adapter ligation. The patient repertoires were compared against around eleven previously published healthy control repertoires obtained from donors aged roughly 6 to 25 years.

Overall study results and their limits: When samples were clustered directly using the F measure, samples prepared in the same batch co-clustered strongly, which prompted a batch-effect correction. Four or five TRBV segments, including TRBV5-6, TRBV5-1 and TRBV20-1, were significantly more frequent in patients than controls. The control group was slightly older than the multiple sclerosis patient group. Multiple sclerosis patients had significantly lower normalized Chao1 diversity than controls, a result that suggests substantial peripheral T-cell clonal expansion.

Library creation used PCR. TCRdb shows the sequencer as Illumina HiSeq 2500. To reduce PCR and sequencing biases, unique molecular identifiers were built into the TCR beta cDNA libraries. Approximately 500,000 cDNA molecules were obtained per 1 to 10 million input T cells, so each molecule approximated one T cell. The patient libraries were prepared and sequenced using the same protocol as the earlier healthy control dataset. Samples belonging to the same batch were prepared together, multiplexed and sequenced on a shared HiSeq lane. Processing in the source paper ran as follows. MIGEC handled the raw barcoded reads, throwing out single-read molecular identifier groups before consensus assembly and CDR3 extraction. VDJtools was used for post-analysis of the clonotype tables, with diversity normalized by down-sampling every dataset to the smallest sample size. In repertoire overlap clustering, CDR3 amino acid sequences, but not nucleotide sequences, were matched to correct batch-related cross-sample contamination. TCRdb itself trimmed the public reads at Q25 with fastp, ran MiXCR and retained productive beta chains. Every distinct CDR3 protein forms one entry, paired with its most common genes and DNA. For this entry, the V and J calls and clone size follow TCRdb and not the study's own pipeline. The sample data list roughly 870,000 distinct CDR3 sequences, and approximately 57% of these were observed just once. 4% to 5.5% of the sample is taken by the ten largest.

To demonstrate the VDJtools post-analysis software, the study profiled TCR beta repertoires from the peripheral blood of 13 young patients with multiple sclerosis. Multiple sclerosis patients were children and adolescents aged about 6 to 16 years. The CDR3 runs 15 amino acids, cysteine and phenylalanine included. Just the 45-base CDR3 DNA is kept, in frame starting at base 1. Trimming leaves V shorter by 6 bases and J shorter by 4 bases, with the junction holding 12 bases beyond the gene matches. As encoded in the germline V gene, CDR1 is MNHEY while CDR2 is SVGAGI. As for this clonotype: Its antigen is still unknown. Base qualities are not at hand, and no much larger clone is one base apart.

The rearrangement combines TRBV6-5 with TRBJ2-7, with TRBD2 identical over 7 junction bases. The sample consisted of blood. The clonotype comes from a girl aged 5-17 years with multiple sclerosis. The DNA sequence follows: TGTGCCAGCAGCCGCGTAAGCTGGGGGGGGTACGAGCAGTACTTC. The encoded protein is CASSRVSWGGYEQYF.